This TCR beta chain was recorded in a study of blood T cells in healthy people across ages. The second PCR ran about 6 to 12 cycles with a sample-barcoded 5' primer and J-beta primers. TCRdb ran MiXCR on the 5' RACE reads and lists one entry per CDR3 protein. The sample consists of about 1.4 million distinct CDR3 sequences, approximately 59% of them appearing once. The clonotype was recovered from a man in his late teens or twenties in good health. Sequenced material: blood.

In DNA form, the CDR3 reads TGTGCCAGCAGTCCTACGCAGGGTAACTATGGCTACACCTTC. The encoded protein is CASSPTQGNYGYTF. The chain links TRBV27 to TRBJ1-2; tentative D call: TRBD1 (5 bases). The germline V and J ends were trimmed by 5 bases and 1 base, with 11 bases remaining between them. Germline V gene data show CDR1 as MNHEY and CDR2 as SMNVEV (reference sequence). The CDR3 is made up of 14 amino acids.